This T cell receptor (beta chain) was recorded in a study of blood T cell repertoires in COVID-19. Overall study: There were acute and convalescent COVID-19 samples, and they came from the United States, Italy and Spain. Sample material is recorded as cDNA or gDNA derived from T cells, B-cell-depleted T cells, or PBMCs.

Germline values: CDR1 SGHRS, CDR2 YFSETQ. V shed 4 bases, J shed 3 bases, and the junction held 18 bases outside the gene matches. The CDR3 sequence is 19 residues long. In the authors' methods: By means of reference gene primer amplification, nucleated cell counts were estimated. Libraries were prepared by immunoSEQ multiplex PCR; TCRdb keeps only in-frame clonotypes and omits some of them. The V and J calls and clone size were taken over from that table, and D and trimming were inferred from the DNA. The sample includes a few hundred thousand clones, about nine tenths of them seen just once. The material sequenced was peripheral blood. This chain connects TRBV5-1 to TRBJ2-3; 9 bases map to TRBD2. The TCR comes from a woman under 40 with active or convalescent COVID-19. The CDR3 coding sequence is TGCGCCAGCAGCCATCACTCATACTGGACTAGCGACATAACAGATACGCAGTATTTT. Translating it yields CASSHHSYWTSDITDTQYF.